These T cell receptor beta chains were read from a single sample in a study of cytomegalovirus exposure and HLA in healthy donors. Some clones are missing from TCRdb's copy, which holds only in-frame ones; the method was immunoSEQ multiplex PCR. The data hold fewer than 120,000 clones, with more than 75% observed a single time. The sequenced sample consisted of PBMCs. The receptors stem from a woman aged 25-40 years in good health and CMV-seropositive. The CDR3 runs from the conserved cysteine through the conserved F or W. The D gene is left open where the match is weak. Not every row has a clone size; where given, it reads once, few, many or a size class.

-	-	TRBV7-9	TRBJ1-1	CASSSWREGTEAFF	TGTGCCAGCAGCTCTTGGAGGGAGGGCACTGAAGCTTTCTTT
TRBD2	-	TRBV7-6	TRBJ2-7	CASSFTSGSPSEQYF	TGTGCCAGCAGCTTCACTAGCGGGTCCCCCAGCGAGCAGTACTTC
-	-	TRBV9	TRBJ2-5	CASSVKVAGATQYF	TGTGCCAGCAGCGTAAAGGTAGCAGGGGCGACCCAGTACTTC
TRBD2	once	TRBV4-2	TRBJ2-3	CASSQHPSGGLAAQYF	TGTGCCAGCAGCCAACATCCTAGCGGGGGCCTCGCTGCGCAGTATTTT
-	once	TRBV19	TRBJ1-4	CASSPTGLVEKLFF	TGTGCCAGTAGTCCCACAGGGTTGGTGGAAAAACTGTTTTTT
-	once	TRBV13	TRBJ2-2	CASSLDGGQPGELFF	TGTGCCAGCAGCCTGGACGGGGGGCAACCCGGGGAGCTGTTTTTT
-	-	TRBV7-2	TRBJ2-7	CASSLLGFQVSYEQYF	TGTGCCAGCAGCTTACTGGGTTTTCAGGTCTCCTACGAGCAGTACTTC
TRBD1	-	TRBV7-2	TRBJ2-2	CASTGDSWSGELFF	TGTGCCTCCACTGGGGACAGCTGGTCCGGGGAGCTGTTTTTT
-	-	TRBV5-4	TRBJ1-2	CASSFELSAGNYYGYTF	TGTGCCAGCAGCTTTGAGTTGTCGGCAGGGAACTATTATGGCTACACCTTC
TRBD1	many	TRBV6-4	TRBJ2-3	CASSDSQGADTQYF	TGTGCCAGCAGTGACTCACAGGGGGCAGATACGCAGTATTTT
-	-	TRBV6-1	TRBJ2-2	CASIAGASNTGELFF	TGTGCCAGCATCGCGGGGGCCTCGAACACCGGGGAGCTGTTTTTT
TRBD1	-	TRBV4-1	TRBJ2-7	CASSQKDRVHEQYF	TGCGCCAGCAGCCAAAAGGACAGGGTCCACGAGCAGTACTTC
TRBD1	-	TRBV19	TRBJ2-7	CASSIVGRQGFTEYEQYF	TGTGCCAGTAGTATAGTCGGGAGACAGGGGTTCACCGAATACGAGCAGTACTTC
TRBD2	-	TRBV5-4	TRBJ2-5	CASSLYTSGGFQETQYF	TGTGCCAGCAGCTTGTACACTAGCGGGGGGTTCCAAGAGACCCAGTACTTC
-	-	TRBV5-1	TRBJ1-1	CASSLSENTEAFF	TGCGCCAGCAGCTTATCAGAAAACACTGAAGCTTTCTTT
-	-	TRBV5-4	TRBJ2-5	CASSSRDSETQYF	TGTGCCAGCAGCTCCCGGGACTCTGAGACCCAGTACTTC
-	-	TRBV6-1	TRBJ2-3	CASLPSRTDTQYF	TGTGCCAGCCTCCCCTCTAGGACAGATACGCAGTATTTT
TRBD1	-	TRBV30	TRBJ1-5	CAWAGQGNQPQHF	TGTGCCTGGGCGGGACAGGGGAATCAGCCCCAGCATTTT
-	-	TRBV9	TRBJ1-1	CASSVSRMNTEAFF	TGTGCCAGCAGCGTATCCAGGATGAACACTGAAGCTTTCTTT
-	-	TRBV7-2	TRBJ1-5	CASSWRVNQPQHF	TGTGCCAGCAGCTGGAGGGTTAATCAGCCCCAGCATTTT
-	-	TRBV6-4	TRBJ2-1	CASSDGRRSYNEQFF	TGTGCCAGCAGTGACGGGAGACGCTCCTACAATGAGCAGTTCTTC
TRBD1	-	TRBV11-1	TRBJ2-4	CASSLVDRSGIQYF	TGTGCCAGCAGCTTAGTGGACAGGTCCGGCATTCAGTACTTC
TRBD1	-	TRBV7-2	TRBJ2-7	CASSSRTGGNYEQYF	TGTGCCAGCAGCTCAAGGACAGGGGGCAACTACGAGCAGTACTTC
TRBD1	-	TRBV4-1	TRBJ1-2	CASSPIGQGKNYGYTF	TGCGCCAGCAGCCCCATAGGACAGGGGAAGAACTATGGCTACACCTTC
-	once	TRBV30	TRBJ1-5	CAWRPGGGRYSNQPQHF	TGTGCCTGGAGACCAGGTGGAGGGAGATATAGCAATCAGCCCCAGCATTTT
-	-	TRBV5-6	TRBJ1-2	CASSLEPDSIYGYTF	TGTGCCAGCAGCTTGGAGCCCGACAGTATCTATGGCTACACCTTC
TRBD1	-	TRBV7-2	TRBJ1-5	CASSHLTGDQPQHF	TGTGCCAGCAGCCACTTGACAGGGGATCAGCCCCAGCATTTT
TRBD2	-	TRBV6-6	TRBJ2-3	CASSALAGGPADTQYF	TGTGCCAGCAGTGCACTAGCGGGGGGGCCAGCAGATACGCAGTATTTT
TRBD1	-	TRBV6-1	TRBJ2-1	CASSVITNTGTGINEQFF	TGTGCCAGCAGTGTCATTACAAATACCGGGACAGGAATCAATGAGCAGTTCTTC
-	-	TRBV5-1	TRBJ1-2	CASSLPGADYGYTF	TGCGCCAGCAGCTTGCCAGGGGCGGACTATGGCTACACCTTC
TRBD2	-	TRBV18	TRBJ2-1	CASSPTGTNLNNEQFF	TGTGCCAGCTCACCGACCGGGACTAACCTGAACAATGAGCAGTTCTTC
-	-	TRBV7-9	TRBJ1-1	CASSLYGSSAFF	TGTGCCAGCAGCTTATATGGCAGTTCAGCTTTCTTT